This entry is about one T cell receptor beta chain. This clonotype was counted at least ten times. Its antigen remains unidentified. Base qualities were left out, and no much larger clone turns up one base away. The time point label, as the study defines it: patch test 1, 2 weeks after DPC sensitization. The sample's treatment or condition label, in plain terms: therapeutic diphenylcyclopropenone sensitization with weekly scalp DPC. At every patch-test visit, the blood draw took place before the patch test was put on. Patients were considered eligible if aged 18 to 70, diagnosed with alopecia and deemed suitable for DPC therapy, and patients were excluded if pregnant. Total RNA was extracted from unfractionated whole blood collected in Tempus Blood RNA tubes. The data belong to a study of human T cells and chemical hapten exposure (dated by TCRdb to 2020 to 2022). Background on the whole study: For sensitization, 2% DPC in acetone was applied to a roughly 2 cm by roughly 2 cm area of upper inner arm skin. Libraries were combined into a pool for sequencing, and differences in TCR yield between samples came mainly from small differences in library volumes within the pool. Blood samples were taken from patients before sensitization (week 0) and then at 2, 6 and about 24 weeks after DPC sensitization. Throughout the roughly 24-week study period, patients were also given weekly therapeutic DPC doses on the scalp. The study tracked peripheral blood TCR repertoire changes in vivo during primary and secondary sensitization to the hapten diphenylcyclopropenone (DPC) in alopecia patients. Patch testing was done on the upper back using Finn chambers containing 0.01% DPC, and results were scored after 6 days according to International Contact Dermatitis Research Group standards. The mostly female patient cohort included alopecia areata with under or over 50% scalp involvement, alopecia totalis and alopecia universalis. For TCR sequencing, blood came from 25 to 35 alopecia patients at anywhere from one to four time points (pre-sensitization, 2, 6 and 24 weeks). Results and caveats for the whole study, not just this receptor: Compared with pre-sensitization or healthy control sets, expanded TCRs formed significantly more large CDR3 similarity clusters, which is consistent with antigen-driven responses. Patch test score correlated positively with the number of PT1 expanded TCRs, reaching significance at thresholds 8, 16 and 32 but not at 4. No change with DPC sensitization was found in the number of TCRs above 1 in 1000 frequency, and no evidence of global repertoire structure alterations was found. Because every patient had alopecia, a presumed autoimmune disease, the patients' immune response might differ from that of healthy individuals. Repeated subsampling changed both the strength of the expansion versus patch-test correlation and the threshold at which that correlation became significant.

V lost 6 bases and J lost 9 bases, and the count of bases not matched to a germline gene is 10. The CDR3 starts with the cysteine, ends with the phenylalanine, and has 14 residues. Just the 42-base CDR3 DNA is kept, in frame starting at base 1. Based on the germline V gene, the CDR1 and CDR2 sequences are LGHNT and FRNRAP. Receptors were amplified or captured by RACE. The instrument was a NextSeq 500. Library preparation attached unique molecular identifiers to individual cDNA molecules for quantitative, reproducible TCR counting. Both TCR alpha and TCR beta chains were sequenced from each blood RNA sample. Turning to the authors' computational methods: Samples had a median of 95,638 TCRs, with a range from roughly 20,000 to 690,600. The Decombinator software suite was used to annotate the V, J and CDR3 of the TCR reads. For the PS versus PT1 abundance plots, all samples were subsampled to the same number of TCRs (28,000). Expanded TCRs were defined as absent before sensitization and observed at least eight times at the 2-week time point. TCRdb passed the public sequencing reads through fastp at Q25 and MiXCR, retaining productive beta sequences. Identical CDR3 proteins give one entry, which carries the most common genes and DNA. The V and J calls here are based on TCRdb, not the publication. In this sample the table shows about 360,000 distinct CDR3 sequences, 6% to 8.5% of which occur a single time. In total, the top ten clones hold around 8.4% of the sample.

The sequence derives from a woman aged 18-29 years with alopecia areata. Some clones in this sample may be carry-over from other donors' samples. The V and J segments used are TRBV12-5 and TRBJ2-1, with 8 junctional bases fitting TRBD2. The material sequenced was whole blood, taken in connection with sensitization to the hapten diphenylcyclopropenone (DPC). The CDR3 region: CASGTGGAVSEQFF. The nucleotides are TGTGCTAGTGGAACCGGGGGGGCCGTTAGTGAGCAGTTCTTC.